This TCR beta chain came from a study of shared clonotypes between healthy human individuals. The V and J ends lost 4 bases and 3 bases, in that order; junction bases with no gene match: 0. Germline-derived CDR1 and CDR2 are SNHLY and FYNNEI. The CDR3 has 12 amino acids. With respect to this clone: Its antigen is still unknown. At the DNA level, this CDR3 is encoded by other sequences in the same sample as well.

Produced via immunoSEQ multiplex PCR; TCRdb's table is partial and in-frame only. The sample consists of more than 2 million clones, roughly 94% of them appearing once. The investigators split CD4+ cells into a CD45RA+ naive subset and a CD45RA-negative memory subset. Study observations and caveats: Unshared clonotypes carried lower generation probabilities than those common to all four donors. Rarefaction showed that sequencing of sorted subsets was incomplete (despite large depth).

V and J are TRBV2 and TRBJ2-7; 7 nucleotides align to TRBD1. The sequence was obtained from a young man in good health. Sequencing was done on a sample of naive CD4+ T cells sorted from blood. Described subset: CD45RA+ positively selected. DNA for the CDR3: TGTGCCAGCAGTGGGACAGGCTACGAGCAGTACTTC. Translated, it gives CASSGTGYEQYF.